This T cell receptor (beta chain) originates from a study of brain T cells in children with intractable seizures. Study-level results: Pre- and post-surgery blood differed in depth, so pre-surgery absences may be undersampling. Only CDR3 sequence similarity suggested viral specificity, without known HCMV serostatus.

Comment on this clone: Its target is unknown.

Specified time point: blood from clinic visit 5 months post-surgery; TSC patient then seizure free. The germline V gene encodes CDR1 MNHNS and CDR2 SASEGT. The CDR3 consists of 14 residues. J lost 4 bases, V lost 0 bases, and 2 bases had no gene match. TCRdb's copy holds only in-frame clones and misses some; the assay was immunoSEQ multiplex PCR. The sample has 300,000 to 400,000 clones, nearly 95% seen once. This specimen consisted of peripheral blood, obtained 4 to 5 months after surgery. This sequence originates from a boy in the first two years of life with tuberous sclerosis and intractable seizures. V usage is TRBV6-1 and J usage is TRBJ1-2; TRBD1 agrees at 7 bases. The CDR3 region is CASSEAAGGYGYTF. In nucleotides, the CDR3 is TGTGCCAGCAGTGAAGCCGCAGGGGGCTATGGCTACACCTTC.